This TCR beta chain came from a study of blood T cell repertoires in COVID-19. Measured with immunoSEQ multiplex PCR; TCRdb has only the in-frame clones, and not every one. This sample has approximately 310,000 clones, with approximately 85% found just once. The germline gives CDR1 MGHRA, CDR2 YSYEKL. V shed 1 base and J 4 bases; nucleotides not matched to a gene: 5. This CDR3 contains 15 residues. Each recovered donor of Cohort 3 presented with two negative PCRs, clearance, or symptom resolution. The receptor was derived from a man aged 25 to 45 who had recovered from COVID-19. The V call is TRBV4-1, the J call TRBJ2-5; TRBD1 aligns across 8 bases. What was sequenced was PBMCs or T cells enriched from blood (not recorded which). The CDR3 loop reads CASSQVQGAGETQYF. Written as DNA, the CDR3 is TGCGCCAGCAGCCAAGTTCAGGGGGCTGGAGAGACCCAGTACTTC.